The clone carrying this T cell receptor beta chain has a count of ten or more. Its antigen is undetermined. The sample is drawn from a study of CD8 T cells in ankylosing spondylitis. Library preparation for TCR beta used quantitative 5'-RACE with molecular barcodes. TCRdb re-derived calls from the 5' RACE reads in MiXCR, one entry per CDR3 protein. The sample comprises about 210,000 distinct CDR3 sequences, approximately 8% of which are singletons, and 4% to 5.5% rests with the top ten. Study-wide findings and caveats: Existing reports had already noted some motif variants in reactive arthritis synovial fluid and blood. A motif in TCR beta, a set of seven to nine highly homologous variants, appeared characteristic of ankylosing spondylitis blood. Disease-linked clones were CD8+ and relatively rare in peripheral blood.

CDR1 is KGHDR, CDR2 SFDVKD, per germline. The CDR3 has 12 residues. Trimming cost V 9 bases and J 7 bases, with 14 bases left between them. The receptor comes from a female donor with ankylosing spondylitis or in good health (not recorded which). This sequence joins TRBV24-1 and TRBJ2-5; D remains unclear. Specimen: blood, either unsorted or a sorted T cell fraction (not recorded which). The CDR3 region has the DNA TGTGCCACCGGTTTGGGAATTGGGACCCAGTACTTC. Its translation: CATGLGIGTQYF.